These T cell receptor beta chains were read from a single sample in a study of CD8 T cells in ankylosing spondylitis. TCRdb ran MiXCR on the 5' RACE reads and lists one entry per CDR3 protein. The data show under 55,000 distinct CDR3 sequences, approximately 7.4% seen once. Sample: blood, either unsorted or a sorted T cell fraction (not recorded which). The origin of the receptors is a female donor with ankylosing spondylitis or in good health (not recorded which). Each CDR3 is given with its conserved first and last residue. Fields, in order: J gene, clone size, D gene, V gene, CDR3 DNA, CDR3 protein. D genes are given only for firm matches. Clone size is shown for a subset of rows, as once, few, many or a class of expanded clone.

>TRBJ1-4|many|TRBD1|TRBV7-8
TGTGCCAGCAGCTTAGGCTGGGACAGGGACGGTGAAAAACTGTTTTTT
CASSLGWDRDGEKLFF
>TRBJ2-7|many|.|TRBV6-5
TGTGCCAGCAGCCCCAGACAGGACCCCGGGCCCTACGAGCAGTACTTC
CASSPRQDPGPYEQYF
>TRBJ1-5|many|.|TRBV6-1
TGTGCCAGCAGACGGCATTTGGATCAGCCCCAGCATTTT
CASRRHLDQPQHF
>TRBJ2-7|.|.|TRBV7-6
TGTGCCAGCAGCACATACACCAACGAAGAGCAGTACTTC
CASSTYTNEEQYF
>TRBJ2-2|many|TRBD2|TRBV20-1
TGCAGTGCTCTCGAGATGACTAGCAGGACCGGGGAGCTGTTTTTT
CSALEMTSRTGELFF
>TRBJ1-1|many|.|TRBV4-2
TGTGCCAGCAGCAAGGGGGGGGGCGGCGAGAGAGCTTTCTTT
CASSKGGGGERAFF
>TRBJ2-3|few|TRBD2|TRBV7-2
TGTGCCAGCAGCTCTCTGGCTCAGCGGGGGTACACAGATACGCAGTATTTT
CASSSLAQRGYTDTQYF
>TRBJ2-7|many|.|TRBV12-3/TRBV12-4
TGTGCCAGCAGTTTTCTAAGTTTAGAGGTCTACGAGCAGTACTTC
CASSFLSLEVYEQYF
>TRBJ2-1|many|.|TRBV24-1
TGTGCCACCAGTGATTCAGTATGGGGTGAGCAGTTCTTC
CATSDSVWGEQFF
>TRBJ1-3|many|.|TRBV7-8
TGTGCCAGCAGCCCCAAGGGTACAGCTTGGGACACCATATATTTT
CASSPKGTAWDTIYF
>TRBJ1-1|.|TRBD1|TRBV10-3
TGTGCGATCAGTCTCTCAATTGACAGGGGGAACACTGAAGCTTACTTT
CAISLSIDRGNTEAYF
>TRBJ2-1|.|.|TRBV7-6
TGTGCCAGCAGCTCAATTACCGGGACAACTTACAATGAGCAGTTCTTC
CASSSITGTTYNEQFF